These 22 T cell receptor beta chains were sequenced from one sample in a study of OX40 agonist ivuxolimab in advanced cancers. The repertoire was sequenced with immunoSEQ multiplex PCR; TCRdb's copy has only in-frame clones and lacks some. The sample lists about 66,000 clones; about three quarters were seen once. Sample: CD4+ or CD8+ T cells sorted from blood, taken in a trial of the OX40 agonist ivuxolimab. The receptors originated from an adult with an advanced solid tumor such as melanoma, head and neck, liver or kidney cancer.

The chain joins TRBV2 to TRBJ1-4; D perhaps matches TRBD1 (6 bases). Germline CDR1 is SNHLY and CDR2 is FYNNEI. V dropped 6 bases and J dropped 8 bases, with 16 bases sitting between them. CDR3 length equals 14 residues. The CDR3, as DNA: TGTGCCAGCAGGCTGGGGGGCTTTGGGGAAAAACTGTTTTTT. Translated: CASRLGGFGEKLFF.

This chain links TRBV5-1 with TRBJ2-4, with unresolved D. V was trimmed by 0 bases and J by 5 bases, leaving 9 bases between them. Germline assignment: CDR1 SGHRS and CDR2 YFSETQ. There are 14 residues in the CDR3. In nucleotides, the CDR3 is TGCGCCAGCAGCTTGGTGTCGAGAGAAAACATTCAGTACTTC. It codes for CASSLVSRENIQYF.

The V call is TRBV5-1, the J call TRBJ2-2; D is possibly TRBD1 or TRBD2 (5 bases each). This CDR3 comprises 15 residues. Germline V gene data show CDR1 as SGHRS and CDR2 as YFSETQ. V shed 3 bases and J shed 3 bases, with 12 bases lying between them. The CDR3 DNA follows: TGCGCCAGCAGCTCCGGGACGGCAGACACCGGGGAGCTGTTTTTT. This translates into CASSSGTADTGELFF.

The chain recombines TRBV10-3 with TRBJ2-1; the D gene could be TRBD1 or TRBD2 (5 bases each). CDR1 is ENHRY, CDR2 SYGVKD, per germline. Trimming removed 8 bases at V and 8 bases at J, with 10 bases between. CDR3 length equals 11 residues. CDR3: CAILRGDEQFF. The CDR3 DNA is TGTGCCATCCTTCGAGGGGATGAGCAGTTCTTC.

The rearrangement uses TRBV5-1 and TRBJ2-5; D unclear. Germline V gene sequence: CDR1 SGHRS, CDR2 YFSETQ. Trimming removed 3 bases from V and 5 bases from J, with 20 bases in between. This CDR3 is built from 16 residues. CDR3 sequence (DNA): TGCGCCAGCAGCTCCCAGTACCTCATTAACGCGGAGACCCAGTACTTC. This codes for CASSSQYLINAETQYF.

The CDR3 is CASSRTSSYEQYF. The CDR3 DNA follows: TGTGCCAGCAGCAGGACTAGCTCCTACGAGCAGTACTTC. V is TRBV27 and J is TRBJ2-7; TRBD2 agrees at 7 bases. J was trimmed by 0 bases and V by 6 bases; bases with no gene match: 2. CDR1 is MNHEY, CDR2 SMNVEV, per germline (reference sequence). This CDR3 region has 13 residues.

J is TRBJ2-1 and V is TRBV11-1; 7 bases fit TRBD2. CDR3 length equals 15 residues. V was pared by 6 bases and J by 9 bases, with 14 bases of the junction left unmatched. From germline, CDR1 is SGHAT and CDR2 FQDESV (reference sequence). The CDR3 is CASSRAGVQRVEQFF. In DNA form, the CDR3 reads TGTGCCAGCAGTCGGGCGGGGGTTCAGAGGGTTGAGCAGTTCTTC.

The table lists this clone with a few counts. The V and J genes are TRBV7-9 and TRBJ2-5; D uncertain. Germline assignment: CDR1 SEHNR and CDR2 FQNEAQ (reference sequence). Trimming took off 2 bases at V and 1 base at J, with 5 bases between the two ends. The CDR3 extends over 13 amino acids. In DNA form, the CDR3 reads TGTGCCAGCAGCTTACCCCCCCAAGAGACCCAGTACTTC. As protein: CASSLPPQETQYF. The full variable domain, rest sourced from reference TRBV7-9 and TRBJ2-5, is DTGVSQNPRHKITKRGQNVTFRCDPISEHNRLYWYRQTLGQGPEFLTYFQNEAQLEKSRLLSDRFSAERPKGSFSTLEIQRTEQGDSAMYLCASSLPPQETQYFGPGTRLLVL.

This clone was detected only a few times. V is TRBV4-1 and J is TRBJ1-2, with TRBD1 matching 7 bases. The CDR3 is 15 residues long. The germline CDR1 and CDR2 sequences are MGHRA and YSYEKL. After removal of 4 bases from V and 3 bases from J, the junction contained 8 bases not matched to a gene. CDR3 amino acids: CASSRPTGQDYGYTF. CDR3 DNA: TGCGCCAGCAGCCGGCCGACAGGGCAAGACTATGGCTACACCTTC.

This clone came up a few times. The rearrangement links TRBV7-9 to TRBJ2-2, with 9 bases fitting TRBD1. The germline CDR1 and CDR2 sequences are SEHNR and FQNEAQ (reference sequence). Losses at the gene ends were 2 bases for V and 5 bases for J; bases not matched to a gene: 6. The CDR3 covers 16 residues. Here the CDR3 reads CASSLRVQGATGELFF. The CDR3 nucleotides read TGTGCCAGCAGCTTAAGGGTACAGGGGGCTACCGGGGAGCTGTTTTTT.

V is TRBV5-1 and J is TRBJ2-7, with D unclear. The CDR3 totals 15 residues. The germline V and J ends were trimmed by 4 bases and 6 bases, with 20 bases remaining between them. CDR1 and CDR2 (germline): SGHRS, YFSETQ. The CDR3 bases are TGCGCCAGCAGCCTGGCAACCCAGGCATCGTTCGAGCAGTACTTC. Amino acids: CASSLATQASFEQYF.

The chain links TRBV12-5 to TRBJ2-3, with 9 bases identical to TRBD2. V was pared by 5 bases and J by 0 bases, with 15 bases of the junction left unmatched. In germline, CDR1 is LGHNT, CDR2 FRNRAP. CDR3 size: 19 residues. The CDR3 loop reads CASGPPPGRGGASTDTQYF. As DNA, the CDR3 is TGTGCTAGTGGTCCCCCCCCCGGGCGCGGGGGGGCTAGCACAGATACGCAGTATTTT.

This clone was detected only a few times. This sequence joins TRBV14 and TRBJ2-1; possibly TRBD2 for D (6 bases). The CDR3 has 13 residues. Between the trimmed V and J ends, which lost 0 bases and 8 bases, there was a span of 8 bases. From germline, CDR1 is SGHDN and CDR2 FVKESK. The CDR3 DNA reads TGTGCCAGCAGCCAAGATCGGAGGGATGAGCAGTTCTTC. Amino acid sequence: CASSQDRRDEQFF.

The chain combines TRBV2 with TRBJ2-2; D unclear. The CDR3 length is 14 residues. Trimming cost V 2 bases and J 2 bases, with 6 bases left between them. Looked up from germline, CDR1 is SNHLY and CDR2 is FYNNEI. This CDR3 is CASSELFNTGELFF. The CDR3 DNA reads as TGTGCCAGCAGTGAACTGTTTAACACCGGGGAGCTGTTTTTT.

Note on this clone: The same CDR3 arises from other DNA sequences in this sample as well. The rearrangement links TRBV9 to TRBJ2-7; D is ambiguous. Germline V gene lookup returns CDR1 SGDLS and CDR2 YYNGEE. The CDR3 has 13 residues. V lost 2 bases and J 3 bases, leaving 9 bases between the germline ends. CDR3 region: CASSVGRDYEQYF. The CDR3, as DNA: TGTGCCAGCAGCGTCGGCAGAGACTACGAGCAGTACTTC.

J is TRBJ2-1 and V is TRBV5-1, with 9 bases lining up with TRBD1. CDR1 is SGHRS and CDR2 is YFSETQ in the germline V gene. CDR3 size: 14 residues. Germline trimming cut 3 bases from V and 9 bases from J; bases unmatched to any gene: 7. This chain's CDR3 is CASSSGTGPGEQFF. DNA for the CDR3: TGCGCCAGCAGCTCCGGGACAGGGCCCGGTGAGCAGTTCTTC.

This clone was counted between two and nine times. V and J are TRBV4-1 and TRBJ1-5, with 7 bases that match TRBD1. This CDR3 comprises 17 residues. Germline V gene lookup returns CDR1 MGHRA and CDR2 YSYEKL. V lost 3 bases, J lost 4 bases, and 12 bases stayed unmatched. The CDR3 is CASSHPDRSVGNQPQHF. The CDR3 DNA follows: TGCGCCAGCAGCCACCCGGACAGGTCAGTCGGGAATCAGCCCCAGCATTTT.

In this sample, this clone turned up a few times. The chain carries TRBV6-6 and TRBJ1-1, with D perhaps matching TRBD1 (5 bases). The CDR3 contains 14 residues. From germline, CDR1 is MNHNY and CDR2 SVGAGI (reference sequence). V lost 4 bases and J lost 1, with 10 bases in between. For the CDR3, the DNA is TGTGCCAGCAGTTTCGTAACAGGGAACACTGAAGCTTTCTTT. It is translated as CASSFVTGNTEAFF.

This clone was found once. The J gene is TRBJ2-3, the V gene TRBV2, with 11 bases aligning to TRBD2. This CDR3 is built from 16 residues. Germline V gene lookup returns CDR1 SNHLY and CDR2 FYNNEI. V gave up 7 bases and J gave up 1 base; unmatched junction bases: 7. CDR3: CASTSFSGRGTDTQYF. The CDR3 region has the DNA TGTGCCAGCACCTCCTTTAGCGGGAGGGGCACAGATACGCAGTATTTT.

The chain links TRBV9 to TRBJ1-1; D is ambiguous. Germline V lookup: CDR1 SGDLS, CDR2 YYNGEE. The CDR3 runs to 14 residues. Trimming removed 0 bases from V and 5 bases from J, with 11 bases in between. CDR3 nucleotide sequence: TGTGCCAGCAGCGTAGCCGATAGGTGGACTGAAGCTTTCTTT. Translation: CASSVADRWTEAFF.

The chain joins TRBV7-9 to TRBJ1-1, with D possibly matching TRBD1 (5 bases). Germline CDR1 and CDR2: SEHNR and FQNEAQ (reference sequence). V lost 1 base and J 3 bases, leaving 12 bases between the germline ends. The CDR3 loop spans 15 amino acids. The CDR3 loop is CASSLEGRGDTEAFF. The CDR3 nucleotides are TGTGCCAGCAGCTTAGAAGGCCGAGGGGACACTGAAGCTTTCTTT.

CDR3 DNA sequence: TGTGCCCGCGACCAGGGTCTCACTGAAGCTTTCTTT. Its translation: CARDQGLTEAFF. V gene TRBV30 combines with J gene TRBJ1-1; possibly TRBD1 for D (5 bases). V dropped 8 bases and J dropped 4 bases, with 14 bases sitting between them. The germline V gene has CDR1 GTSNPN and CDR2 SVGIG (reference sequence). The CDR3 length is 12 residues. Using reference TRBV30 and TRBJ1-1 for the parts outside the CDR3, the full variable domain is SQTIHQWPATLVQPVGSPLSLECTVEGTSNPNLYWYRQAAGRGLQLLFYSVGIGQISSEVPQNLSASRPQDRQFILSSKKLLLSDSGFYLCARDQGLTEAFFGQGTRLTVV.